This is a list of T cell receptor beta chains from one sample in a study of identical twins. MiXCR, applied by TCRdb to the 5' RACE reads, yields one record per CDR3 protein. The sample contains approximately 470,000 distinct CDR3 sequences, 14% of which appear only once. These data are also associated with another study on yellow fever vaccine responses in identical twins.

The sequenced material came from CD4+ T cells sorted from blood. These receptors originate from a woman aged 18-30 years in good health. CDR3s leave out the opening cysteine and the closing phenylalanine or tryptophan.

SATQRDTQY TRBJ2-3 TRBV20-1 9
ASSPQGQETQY TRBJ2-5 TRBV6-1 11
ASSLFLGSNQPQH TRBJ1-5 TRBV12-3/TRBV12-4 13
ASSLSGFSSYEQY TRBJ2-7 TRBV12-3/TRBV12-4 13
ASSYSGVGSTEQY TRBJ2-7 TRBV6-5 13
ASSLGATGIDQY TRBJ2-5 TRBV7-2 12
SASGKGPEQF TRBJ2-1 TRBV20-1 10
ASSPPTSGGTYEQY TRBJ2-7 TRBV28 14
ASSLEQGALYQETQY TRBJ2-5 TRBV5-6 15
ASSFRQVPYEQY TRBJ2-7 TRBV12-3/TRBV12-4 12
ASSLRLAVQETQY TRBJ2-5 TRBV7-9 13
ASSKVGRGPFQPYNEQF TRBJ2-1 TRBV21-1 17
ASTPSQNYEQY TRBJ2-7 TRBV6-6 11
ASSLKAREANEQF TRBJ2-1 TRBV12-3/TRBV12-4 13
ASSRAWVGSYEQY TRBJ2-7 TRBV6-2/TRBV6-3 13
ASSYLPPQAATNEKLF TRBJ1-4 TRBV6-5 16
ASSSFGTSGSTGELF TRBJ2-2 TRBV6-2/TRBV6-3 15
ASSTPAGARTDTQY TRBJ2-3 TRBV4-1 14
ASSLEGTSENEQF TRBJ2-1 TRBV12-3/TRBV12-4 13
ASSEQVEKLF TRBJ1-4 TRBV10-1 10
ASSLGQSTNTGELF TRBJ2-2 TRBV12-3/TRBV12-4 14
ASSETDNSPLH TRBJ1-6 TRBV7-9 11
ASSLEAIETQY TRBJ2-5 TRBV7-9 11
ASGRGETAYEQY TRBJ2-7 TRBV7-8 12